This entry features one TCR beta chain sequence. Its antigen remains unidentified. This sample stems from a study of post-analysis software for immune sequencing data. Sequencing libraries made from TCR beta cDNA carried unique molecular identifiers. Approximately 500,000 cDNA molecules were obtained from about 1 to 10 million T cells. TCRdb recomputed calls from the PCR reads with MiXCR, one row per CDR3 protein. The data contain around 400,000 distinct CDR3 sequences, roughly 38% of them singletons. Points from the study as a whole: For normalized Chao1 diversity, multiple sclerosis patients scored significantly lower than controls did. When the samples were clustered directly with F measure, those that had been prepared in the same batch showed strong co-clustering. TRBV5-6, TRBV5-1 and TRBV20-1 belonged to a set of about five TRBV segments that were more frequent in patients than controls.

CDR3 size: 9 residues. CDR1 and CDR2 (germline): MDHEN, SYDVKM. Trimming took off 5 bases at V and 13 bases at J, with 3 bases between the two ends. The sequenced sample consisted of blood. The chain employs TRBV28 and TRBJ1-6; no clear D gene. This TCR derives from a girl aged 2-10 years with multiple sclerosis. CDR3 sequence (DNA): TGTGCCAGCAGTACCCCCCTCCACTTT. Protein: CASSTPLHF.